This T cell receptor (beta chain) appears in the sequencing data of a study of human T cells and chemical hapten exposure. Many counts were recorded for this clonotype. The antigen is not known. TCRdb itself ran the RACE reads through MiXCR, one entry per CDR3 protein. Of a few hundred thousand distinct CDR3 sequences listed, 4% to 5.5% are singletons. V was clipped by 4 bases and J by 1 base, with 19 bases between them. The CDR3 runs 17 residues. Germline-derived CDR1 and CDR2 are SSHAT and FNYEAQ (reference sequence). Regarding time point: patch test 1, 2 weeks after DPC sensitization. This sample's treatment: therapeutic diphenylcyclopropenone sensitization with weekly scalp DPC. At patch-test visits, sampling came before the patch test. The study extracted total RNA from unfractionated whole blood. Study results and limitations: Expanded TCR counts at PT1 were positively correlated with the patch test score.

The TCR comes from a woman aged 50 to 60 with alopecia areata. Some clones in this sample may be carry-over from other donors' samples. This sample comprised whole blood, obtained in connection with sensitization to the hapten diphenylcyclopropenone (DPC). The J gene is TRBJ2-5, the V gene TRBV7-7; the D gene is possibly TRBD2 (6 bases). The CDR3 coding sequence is TGTGCCAGCAGCTCCGTTGCCGGACGGCGGGGCCAAGAGACCCAGTACTTC. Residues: CASSSVAGRRGQETQYF.